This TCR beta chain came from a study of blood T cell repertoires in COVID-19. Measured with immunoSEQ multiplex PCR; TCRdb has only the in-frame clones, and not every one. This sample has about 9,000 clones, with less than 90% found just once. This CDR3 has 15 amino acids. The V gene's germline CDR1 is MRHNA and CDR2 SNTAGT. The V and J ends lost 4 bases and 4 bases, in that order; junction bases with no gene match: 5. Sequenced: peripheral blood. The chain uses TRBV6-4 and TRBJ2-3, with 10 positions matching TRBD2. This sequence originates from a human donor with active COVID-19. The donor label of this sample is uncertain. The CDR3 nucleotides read TGTGCCAGCAGTGCGAGCGGGGGGGCCGCAGATACGCAGTATTTT. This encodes CASSASGGAADTQYF.